There are a few counts of the clone carrying this TCR beta chain. This CDR3 has 16 residues. Looked up from germline, CDR1 is MGHRA and CDR2 is YSYEKL. V gave up 6 bases and J gave up 0 bases, with 17 bases separating them. This entry is derived from a study of control samples from healthy donors and cancer patients. TCRdb's copy holds only in-frame clones and misses some; the assay was immunoSEQ multiplex PCR. Of 100,000 or so clones detected, 83% appear once; the ten largest clones hold around 14%. The sequence was obtained from a woman aged 50 to 60 in good health. Sequencing used blood. The chain employs TRBV4-1 and TRBJ2-5; D unresolved. CDR3 nucleotide sequence: TGCGCCAGCAGTCAACTTATCGGTTTTTACCAAGAGACCCAGTACTTC. Protein product: CASSQLIGFYQETQYF.